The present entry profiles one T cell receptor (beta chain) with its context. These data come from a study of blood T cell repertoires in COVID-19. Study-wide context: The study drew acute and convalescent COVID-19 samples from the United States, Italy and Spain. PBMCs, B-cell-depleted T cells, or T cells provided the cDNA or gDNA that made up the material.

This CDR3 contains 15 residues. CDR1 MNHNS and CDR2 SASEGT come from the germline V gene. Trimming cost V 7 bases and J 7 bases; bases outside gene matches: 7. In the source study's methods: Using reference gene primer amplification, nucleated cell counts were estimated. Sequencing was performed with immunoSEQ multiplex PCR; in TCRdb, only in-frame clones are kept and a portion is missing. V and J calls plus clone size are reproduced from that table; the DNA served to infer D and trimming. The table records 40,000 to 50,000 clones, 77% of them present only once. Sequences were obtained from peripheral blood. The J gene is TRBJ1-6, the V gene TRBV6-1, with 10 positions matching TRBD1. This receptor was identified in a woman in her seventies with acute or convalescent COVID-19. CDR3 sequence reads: CASIRQGATNSPLHF. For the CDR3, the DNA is TGTGCCAGCATAAGACAGGGGGCAACAAATTCACCCCTCCACTTT.